Listed below are T cell receptor beta chains from one sample, sequenced in a study of cytomegalovirus exposure and HLA in healthy donors. TCRdb's copy holds only in-frame clones and misses some; the assay was immunoSEQ multiplex PCR. In the table there are 65,000 to 95,000 clones, 60% to 85% of which are singletons. Source material: PBMCs. The source of these receptors is a man between 65 and 85 years old in good health and CMV-seronegative. Both conserved end residues are part of each CDR3. A D gene is named only where the DNA matches it firmly. The size field is filled for only some rows; it gives once, few, many or a size class.

J | size | V | length | D | CDR3 | DNA
TRBJ2-7 | few | TRBV9 | 14 | TRBD1 | CASSVEGGPYEQYF | TGTGCCAGCAGCGTAGAAGGGGGCCCCTACGAGCAGTACTTC
TRBJ1-1 | NA | TRBV14 | 15 | NA | CASSQVTGGNTEAFF | TGTGCCAGCAGCCAAGTAACTGGAGGGAACACTGAAGCTTTCTTT
TRBJ2-5 | NA | TRBV11-2 | 13 | NA | CASSARLERTQYF | TGTGCCAGCAGCGCTCGACTAGAGAGGACCCAGTACTTC
TRBJ2-5 | NA | TRBV5-1 | 14 | NA | CASSPGEGASEQYF | TGCGCCAGCAGCCCCGGTGAAGGGGCCTCGGAGCAGTACTTC
TRBJ2-7 | NA | TRBV10-2 | 13 | NA | CASRGGAGHEQYF | TGCGCCAGCAGGGGGGGGGCAGGACACGAGCAGTACTTC
TRBJ2-7 | NA | TRBV30 | 13 | TRBD2 | CAYLAGTSREQYF | TGTGCCTACTTAGCGGGAACGTCGCGCGAGCAGTACTTC
TRBJ1-2 | NA | TRBV6-1 | 13 | TRBD1 | CASRPDREYGYTF | TGTGCCAGCAGACCCGACAGGGAGTATGGCTACACCTTC
TRBJ1-2 | NA | TRBV11-2 | 14 | NA | CASSLGGQVYGYTF | TGTGCCAGCAGCTTAGGCGGGCAGGTCTATGGCTACACCTTC
TRBJ1-1 | NA | TRBV28 | 13 | NA | CATTRGGDTEAFF | TGTGCCACCACCCGGGGCGGGGACACTGAAGCTTTCTTT
TRBJ1-2 | NA | TRBV2 | 13 | NA | CASSGGLDYGYTF | TGTGCCAGCAGTGGAGGCCTTGACTATGGCTACACCTTC
TRBJ2-7 | NA | TRBV19 | 16 | TRBD2 | CASSIALAGDWYEQYF | TGTGCCAGTAGTATAGCTCTAGCGGGAGATTGGTACGAGCAGTACTTC
TRBJ2-5 | few | TRBV4-1 | 15 | NA | CASSQVTRSGETQYF | TGCGCCAGCAGCCAAGTGACTAGGTCGGGCGAGACCCAGTACTTC
TRBJ2-3 | few | TRBV7-9 | 16 | TRBD2 | CASSLLAGPTLDTQYF | TGTGCCAGCAGCCTTTTAGCGGGGCCCACACTTGATACGCAGTATTTT
TRBJ2-3 | NA | TRBV7-9 | 18 | TRBD2 | CSSSHGLAGTPVADTQYF | TGTTCCAGCAGCCATGGACTAGCGGGGACCCCGGTAGCAGATACGCAGTATTTT
TRBJ2-2 | NA | TRBV4-3 | 16 | NA | CASSQVHSVNTGELFF | TGCGCCAGCAGCCAAGTACATTCCGTTAACACCGGGGAGCTGTTTTTT
TRBJ2-5 | NA | TRBV4-3 | 13 | TRBD2 | CASSQGEGETQYF | TGCGCCAGCAGCCAAGGGGAGGGAGAGACCCAGTACTTC
TRBJ1-5 | NA | TRBV28 | 17 | NA | CASSQFQGSYSNQPQHF | TGTGCCAGCAGCCAGTTCCAGGGAAGCTATAGCAATCAGCCCCAGCATTTT
TRBJ2-6 | NA | TRBV10-2 | 16 | TRBD1 | CASRRGQLSGANVLTF | TGCGCCAGCAGGAGGGGGCAGCTCTCTGGGGCCAACGTCCTGACTTTC
TRBJ1-2 | NA | TRBV6-5 | 11 | NA | CASSSVYGYTF | TGTGCCAGCAGTTCCGTATATGGCTACACCTTC
TRBJ2-1 | NA | TRBV9 | 16 | TRBD2 | CASSKGLAGVYNEQFF | TGTGCCAGCAGCAAGGGACTAGCGGGAGTTTACAATGAGCAGTTCTTC
TRBJ2-7 | NA | TRBV2 | 15 | NA | CASSEAISGAYEQYF | TGTGCCAGCAGTGAAGCTATTAGCGGAGCCTACGAGCAGTACTTC
TRBJ2-3 | NA | TRBV7-9 | 15 | TRBD1 | CASSPSGQGTDTQYF | TGTGCCAGCAGCCCCTCGGGACAGGGCACAGATACGCAGTATTTT
TRBJ1-2 | NA | TRBV11-2 | 14 | NA | CASSLQGGDYGYTF | TGTGCCAGCAGCTTACAGGGAGGGGACTATGGCTACACCTTC
TRBJ1-1 | NA | TRBV27 | 15 | NA | CASSPLNQGRTEAFF | TGTGCCAGCAGTCCCCTAAACCAGGGGCGAACTGAAGCTTTCTTT
TRBJ1-6 | NA | TRBV5-1 | 15 | TRBD1 | CASSVDGTVNSPLHF | TGCGCCAGCAGCGTAGACGGGACAGTTAATTCACCCCTCCACTTT
TRBJ1-6 | NA | TRBV2 | 17 | NA | CASSASRLRGNNSPLHF | TGTGCCAGCAGTGCATCCCGCCTCAGGGGAAATAATTCACCCCTCCACTTT
TRBJ2-7 | NA | TRBV21-1 | 13 | NA | CASTSDRPYEQYF | TGTGCCAGCACCTCCGACAGACCCTACGAGCAGTACTTC
TRBJ2-7 | NA | TRBV28 | 19 | NA | CASSSPVLGGGAVAYEQYF | TGTGCCAGCAGTTCCCCGGTCCTAGGGGGAGGGGCAGTGGCATACGAGCAGTACTTC
TRBJ2-7 | NA | TRBV13 | 14 | NA | CASSFSEGSYEQYF | TGTGCCAGCAGCTTCTCCGAGGGCTCCTACGAGCAGTACTTC
TRBJ1-5 | NA | TRBV28 | 16 | TRBD1 | CASTDRGLRLTQPQHF | TGTGCCAGCACGGACAGGGGGCTTCGTCTGACTCAGCCCCAGCATTTT
TRBJ1-3 | NA | TRBV5-1 | 13 | NA | CASSLDGGNTIYF | TGCGCCAGCAGCTTGGACGGGGGAAACACCATATATTTT
TRBJ1-4 | NA | TRBV30 | 14 | NA | CAWSRLQTNEKLFF | TGTGCCTGGAGTCGCCTACAGACTAATGAAAAACTGTTTTTT